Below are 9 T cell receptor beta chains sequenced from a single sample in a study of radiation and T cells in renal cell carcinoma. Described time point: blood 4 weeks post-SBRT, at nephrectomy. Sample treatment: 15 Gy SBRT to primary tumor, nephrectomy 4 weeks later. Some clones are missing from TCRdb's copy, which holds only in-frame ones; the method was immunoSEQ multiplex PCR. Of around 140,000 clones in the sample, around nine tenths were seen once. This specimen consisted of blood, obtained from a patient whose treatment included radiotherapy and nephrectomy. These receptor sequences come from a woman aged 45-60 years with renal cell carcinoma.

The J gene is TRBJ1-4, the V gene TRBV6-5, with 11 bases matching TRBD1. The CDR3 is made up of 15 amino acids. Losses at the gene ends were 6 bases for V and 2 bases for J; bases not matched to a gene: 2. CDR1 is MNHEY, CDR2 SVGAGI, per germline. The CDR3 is CASRGQGGTNEKLFF. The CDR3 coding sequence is TGTGCCAGCAGGGGACAGGGGGGCACTAATGAAAAACTGTTTTTT.

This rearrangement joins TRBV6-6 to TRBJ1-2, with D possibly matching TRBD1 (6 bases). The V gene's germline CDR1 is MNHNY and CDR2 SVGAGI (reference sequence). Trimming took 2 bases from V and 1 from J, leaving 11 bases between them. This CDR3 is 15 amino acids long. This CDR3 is CASSYGTMINYGYTF. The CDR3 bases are TGTGCCAGCAGTTACGGGACAATGATTAACTATGGCTACACCTTC.

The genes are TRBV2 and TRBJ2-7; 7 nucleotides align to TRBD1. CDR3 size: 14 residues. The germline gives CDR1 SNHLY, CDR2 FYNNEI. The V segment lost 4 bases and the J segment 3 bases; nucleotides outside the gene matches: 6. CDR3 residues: CASSAMTGFYEQYF. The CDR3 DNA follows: TGTGCCAGCAGTGCGATGACAGGGTTCTACGAGCAGTACTTC.

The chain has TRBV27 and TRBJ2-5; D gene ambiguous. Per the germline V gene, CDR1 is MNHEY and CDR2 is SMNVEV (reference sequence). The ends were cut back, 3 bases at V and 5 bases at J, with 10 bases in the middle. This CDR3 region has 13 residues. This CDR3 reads CASSFFERETQYF. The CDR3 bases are TGTGCCAGCAGTTTTTTCGAGAGGGAGACCCAGTACTTC.

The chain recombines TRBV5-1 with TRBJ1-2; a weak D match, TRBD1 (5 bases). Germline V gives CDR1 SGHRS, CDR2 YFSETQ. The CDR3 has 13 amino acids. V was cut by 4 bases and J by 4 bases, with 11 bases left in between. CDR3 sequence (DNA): TGCGCCAGCAGCGAGGGGTTTGGCTATGGCTACACCTTC. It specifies CASSEGFGYGYTF.

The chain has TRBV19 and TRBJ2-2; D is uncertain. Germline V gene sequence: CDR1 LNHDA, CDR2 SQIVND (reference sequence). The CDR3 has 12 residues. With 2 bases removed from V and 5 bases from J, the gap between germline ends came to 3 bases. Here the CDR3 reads CASSIKTGELFF. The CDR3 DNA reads TGTGCCAGTAGTATAAAGACCGGGGAGCTGTTTTTT.

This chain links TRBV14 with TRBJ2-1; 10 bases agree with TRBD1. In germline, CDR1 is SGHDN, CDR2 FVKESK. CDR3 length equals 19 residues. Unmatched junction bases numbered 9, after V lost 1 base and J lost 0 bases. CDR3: CASSQARQGAGGSYNEQFF. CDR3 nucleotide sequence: TGTGCCAGCAGCCAAGCGCGACAGGGGGCGGGGGGCTCCTACAATGAGCAGTTCTTC.

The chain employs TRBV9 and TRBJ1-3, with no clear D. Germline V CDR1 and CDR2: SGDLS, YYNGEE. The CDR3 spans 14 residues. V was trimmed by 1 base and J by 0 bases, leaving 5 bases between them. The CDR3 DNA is TGTGCCAGCAGCGTATCCGGCTCTGGAAACACCATATATTTT. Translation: CASSVSGSGNTIYF.

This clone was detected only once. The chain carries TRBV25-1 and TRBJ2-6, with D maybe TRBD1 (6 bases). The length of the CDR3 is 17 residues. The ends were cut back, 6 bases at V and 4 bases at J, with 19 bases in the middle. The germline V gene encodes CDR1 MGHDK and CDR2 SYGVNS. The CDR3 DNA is TGTGCCAGCAGGCCTGAGGTGGGGGCGCAAGGGGCCAACGTCCTGACTTTC. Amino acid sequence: CASRPEVGAQGANVLTF.